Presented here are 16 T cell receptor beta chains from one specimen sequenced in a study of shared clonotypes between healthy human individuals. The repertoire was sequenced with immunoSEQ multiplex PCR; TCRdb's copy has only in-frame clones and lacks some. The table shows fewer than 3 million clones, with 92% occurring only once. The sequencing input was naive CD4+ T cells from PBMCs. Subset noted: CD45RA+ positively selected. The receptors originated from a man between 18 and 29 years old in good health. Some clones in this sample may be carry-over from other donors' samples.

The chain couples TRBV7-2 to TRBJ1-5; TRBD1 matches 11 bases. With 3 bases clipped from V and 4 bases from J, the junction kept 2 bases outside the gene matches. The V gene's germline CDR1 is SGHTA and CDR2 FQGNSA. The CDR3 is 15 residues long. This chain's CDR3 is CASSFGQGANQPQHF. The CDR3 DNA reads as TGTGCCAGCAGCTTCGGACAGGGGGCGAATCAGCCCCAGCATTTT.

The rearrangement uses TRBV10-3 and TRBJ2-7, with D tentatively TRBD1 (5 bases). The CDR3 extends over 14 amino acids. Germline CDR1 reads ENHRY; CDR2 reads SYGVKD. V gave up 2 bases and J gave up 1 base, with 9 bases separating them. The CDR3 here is CAISEVGQSYEQYF. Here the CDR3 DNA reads TGTGCCATCAGTGAGGTGGGGCAGTCCTACGAGCAGTACTTC.

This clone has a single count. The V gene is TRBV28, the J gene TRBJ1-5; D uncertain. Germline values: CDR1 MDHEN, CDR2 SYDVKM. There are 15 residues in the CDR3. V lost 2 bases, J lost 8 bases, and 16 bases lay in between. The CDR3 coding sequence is TGTGCCAGCAGTTTACCCCCCGGTGAGAGTGAGCCCCAGCATTTT. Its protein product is CASSLPPGESEPQHF.

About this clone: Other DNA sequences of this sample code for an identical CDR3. This chain's CDR3 is CAWSPDRGYEQYF. The CDR3, as DNA: TGTGCCTGGAGTCCGGACAGGGGCTACGAGCAGTACTTC. V and J are TRBV30 and TRBJ2-7; 9 positions agree with TRBD1. The length of the CDR3 is 13 residues. Trimming cost V 2 bases and J 3 bases; bases outside gene matches: 2. CDR1 and CDR2 from the germline V gene are GTSNPN and SVGIG (reference sequence). The variable domain in full, with the rest retrieved from reference TRBV30 and TRBJ2-7, is SQTIHQWPATLVQPVGSPLSLECTVEGTSNPNLYWYRQAAGRGLQLLFYSVGIGQISSEVPQNLSASRPQDRQFILSSKKLLLSDSGFYLCAWSPDRGYEQYFGPGTRLTVT.

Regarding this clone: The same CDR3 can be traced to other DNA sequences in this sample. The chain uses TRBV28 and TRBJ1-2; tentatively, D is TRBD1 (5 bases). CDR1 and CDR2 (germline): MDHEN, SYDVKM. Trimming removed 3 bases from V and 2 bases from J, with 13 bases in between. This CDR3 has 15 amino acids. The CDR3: CASSFGGEGNYGYTF. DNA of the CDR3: TGTGCCAGCAGTTTTGGGGGTGAAGGGAACTATGGCTACACCTTC.

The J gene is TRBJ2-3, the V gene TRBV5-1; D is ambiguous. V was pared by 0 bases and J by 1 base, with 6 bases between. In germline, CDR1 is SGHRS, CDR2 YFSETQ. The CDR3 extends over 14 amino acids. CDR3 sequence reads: CASSLEDGTDTQYF. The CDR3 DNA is TGCGCCAGCAGCTTGGAAGACGGCACAGATACGCAGTATTTT.

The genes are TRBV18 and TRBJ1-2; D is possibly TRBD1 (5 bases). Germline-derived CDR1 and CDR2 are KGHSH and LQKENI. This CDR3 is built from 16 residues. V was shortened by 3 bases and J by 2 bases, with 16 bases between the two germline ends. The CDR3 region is CASSPIFPGRNYGYTF. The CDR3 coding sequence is TGTGCCAGCTCACCGATTTTCCCGGGACGGAACTATGGCTACACCTTC. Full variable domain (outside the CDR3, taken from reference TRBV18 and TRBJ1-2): NAGVMQNPRHLVRRRGQEARLRCSPMKGHSHVYWYRQLPEEGLKFMVYLQKENIIDESGMPKERFSAEFPKEGPSILRIQQVVRGDSAAYFCASSPIFPGRNYGYTFGSGTRLTVV.

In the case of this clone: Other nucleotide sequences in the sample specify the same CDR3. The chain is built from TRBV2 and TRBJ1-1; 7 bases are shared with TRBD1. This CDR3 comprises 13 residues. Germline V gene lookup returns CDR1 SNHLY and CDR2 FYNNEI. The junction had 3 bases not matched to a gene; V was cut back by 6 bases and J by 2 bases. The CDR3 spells CASSRQGNTEAFF. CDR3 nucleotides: TGTGCCAGCAGCAGACAGGGAAACACTGAAGCTTTCTTT.

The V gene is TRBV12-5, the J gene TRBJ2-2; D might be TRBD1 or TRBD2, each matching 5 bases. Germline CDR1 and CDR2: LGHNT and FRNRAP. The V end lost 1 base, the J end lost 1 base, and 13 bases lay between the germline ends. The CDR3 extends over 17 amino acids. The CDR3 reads CASGLEKTAENTGELFF. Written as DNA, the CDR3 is TGTGCTAGTGGTTTGGAGAAGACAGCGGAGAACACCGGGGAGCTGTTTTTT.

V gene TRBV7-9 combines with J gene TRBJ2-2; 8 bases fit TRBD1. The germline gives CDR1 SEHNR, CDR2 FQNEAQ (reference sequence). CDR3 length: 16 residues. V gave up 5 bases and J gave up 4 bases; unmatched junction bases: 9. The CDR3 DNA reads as TGTGCCAGCAGCCCTAATCCGGGACAGGTCACCGGGGAGCTGTTTTTT. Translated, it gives CASSPNPGQVTGELFF.

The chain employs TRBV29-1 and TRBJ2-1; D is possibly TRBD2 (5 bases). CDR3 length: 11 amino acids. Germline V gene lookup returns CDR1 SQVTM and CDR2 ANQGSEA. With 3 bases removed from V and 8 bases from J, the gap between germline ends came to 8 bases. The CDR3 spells CSVERVHEQFF. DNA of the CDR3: TGCAGCGTTGAGAGGGTTCATGAGCAGTTCTTC.

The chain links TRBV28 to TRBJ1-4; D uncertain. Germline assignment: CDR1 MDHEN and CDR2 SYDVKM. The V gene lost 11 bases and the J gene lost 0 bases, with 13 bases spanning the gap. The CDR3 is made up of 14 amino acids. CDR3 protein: CASGEGTTNEKLFF. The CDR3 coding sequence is TGTGCCTCCGGCGAGGGCACAACTAATGAAAAACTGTTTTTT.

The CDR3 loop reads CASSEPAGAGKYHTF. The DNA for the CDR3 is TGTGCCAGCAGTGAACCCGCTGGGGCAGGGAAGTATCACACCTTC. The chain carries TRBV6-1 and TRBJ1-2; D may be TRBD1 (5 bases). The CDR3 spans 15 residues. V was trimmed by 2 bases and J by 12 bases, leaving 22 bases between them. The germline gives CDR1 MNHNS, CDR2 SASEGT.

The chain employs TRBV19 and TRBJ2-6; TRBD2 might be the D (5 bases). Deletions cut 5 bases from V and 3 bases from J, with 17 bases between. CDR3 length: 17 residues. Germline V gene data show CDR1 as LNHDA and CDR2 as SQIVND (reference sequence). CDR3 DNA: TGTGCCAGTAGTCGCCCGACGCGGGCTATTGGGGCCAACGTCCTGACTTTC. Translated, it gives CASSRPTRAIGANVLTF. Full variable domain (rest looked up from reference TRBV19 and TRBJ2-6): DGGITQSPKYLFRKEGQNVTLSCEQNLNHDAMYWYRQDPGQGLRLIYYSQIVNDFQKGDIAEGYSVSREKKESFPLTVTSAQKNPTAFYLCASSRPTRAIGANVLTFGAGSRLTVL.

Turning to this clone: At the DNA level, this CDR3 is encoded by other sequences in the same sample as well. CDR3 residues: CASSLFPNTGELFF. DNA of the CDR3: TGTGCCAGCAGCTTATTCCCTAACACCGGGGAGCTGTTTTTT. The rearrangement uses TRBV7-3 and TRBJ2-2; D is unresolved. The CDR3 is made up of 14 amino acids. In germline, CDR1 is SGHTA, CDR2 FQGTGA. The V gene lost 2 bases and the J gene lost 2 bases, with 6 bases spanning the gap. The whole variable domain, filled in from reference TRBV7-3 and TRBJ2-2, reads GAGVSQTPSNKVTEKGKYVELRCDPISGHTALYWYRQSLGQGPEFLIYFQGTGAADDSGLPNDRFFAVRPEGSVSTLKIQRTERGDSAVYLCASSLFPNTGELFFGEGSRLTVL.

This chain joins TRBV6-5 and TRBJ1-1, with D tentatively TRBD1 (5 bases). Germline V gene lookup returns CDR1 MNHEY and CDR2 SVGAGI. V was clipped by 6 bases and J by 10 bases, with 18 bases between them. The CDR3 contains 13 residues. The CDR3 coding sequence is TGTGCCAGCAGGGGGGGTTTATCCGTGGCAGCTTTCTTT. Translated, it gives CASRGGLSVAAFF.